This is a list of T cell receptor beta chains from one sample in a study of shared clonotypes between healthy human individuals. Data came from immunoSEQ multiplex PCR; TCRdb stores just in-frame clones and leaves some out. The table has about 1.1 million clones, 70% to 80% seen once. The sequencing input was memory CD4+ T cells from PBMCs. Receptors originate from a young man in good health. Some clones in this sample may be carry-over from other donors' samples. Both conserved end residues are part of each CDR3. Not every row has a clone size; where given, it reads once, few, many or a size class.

TRBV2,-,TRBJ1-1,CASSPRTSFGTEAFF
TRBV5-1,few,TRBJ2-1,CASSLPLENEQFF
TRBV5-6,-,TRBJ2-5,CASASEGGGETQYF
TRBV9,-,TRBJ1-3,CASSLTGTASSGNTIYF
TRBV11-2,once,TRBJ2-7,CASSPRGAGASYEQYF
TRBV5-1,-,TRBJ1-3,CASSLFGTGAGNTIYF
TRBV14,-,TRBJ1-3,CASSQVNTIYF
TRBV2,-,TRBJ1-3,CASSDFGGASNTIYF
TRBV28,-,TRBJ1-2,CASITTNYGYTF
TRBV6-5,-,TRBJ2-7,CASSSAGTSGIYEQYF
TRBV20-1,once,TRBJ2-3,CSAPRADTQYF